This T cell receptor beta chain stems from a study of T cell responses to AZD1222 COVID-19 vaccine. CDR3 length: 15 residues. V was pared by 0 bases and J by 3 bases, with 9 bases between. From germline, CDR1 is LGHNA and CDR2 YSLEER. Sequencing was performed with immunoSEQ multiplex PCR; in TCRdb, only in-frame clones are kept and a portion is missing. Among 120,000 or so clones listed, 85% to 90% were seen once. In this sample, this clone turned up once. The target antigen is unknown. Findings and limits, study-wide: Females made up more of the donors, who were largely white British, and clonal diversity may have come out too low. Compared with day 0, the breadth and depth of the Spike-specific TCR repertoire rose significantly after two doses of AZD1222. Variant regions that are unmutated are reportedly the target of nearly half of spike-specific TCRs. Samples come after the peak T cell response, not at day 14.

The sequence was obtained from an adult in good health. The source material was peripheral blood, sampled on day 0 of AZD1222 vaccination. The chain combines TRBV4-3 with TRBJ2-1; possibly TRBD2 for D (5 bases). CDR3 DNA: TGCGCCAGCAGCCAAGACGGGGATAACTACAATGAGCAGTTCTTC. Residues: CASSQDGDNYNEQFF.